The 8 T cell receptor beta chains below were found in one sample sequenced in a study of early T cells in non-severe SARS-CoV-2 infection (dated by TCRdb to 2020 to 2023). The library was generated by 5' RACE. Data came from a NextSeq 500. TCRdb reworked the public reads: Q25 trimming with fastp, MiXCR clone assembly, productive beta chains retained. Each CDR3 protein gets just one entry, which takes the most common genes and DNA from the rows behind it. Recorded for this sample are about 39,000 distinct CDR3 sequences; 4.5% to 7% of them occurred a single time. The top ten clones comprise 3.5% to 4.5% of the sample. Sample: whole blood, taken at baseline. The receptors shown here come from an adult who was a healthcare worker with PCR-confirmed SARS-CoV-2 infection or an uninfected control (not recorded which).

In this sample, this clonotype turned up many times. The chain is built from TRBV7-6 and TRBJ2-7, with D possibly being TRBD2 (5 bases). The length of the CDR3 is 14 residues. In germline, CDR1 is SGHVS, CDR2 FNYEAQ. Trimming left V 1 base short and J 2 bases short, with 9 bases between. This CDR3 is CASSLDLAAYEQYF. As DNA, the CDR3 is TGTGCCAGCAGCTTAGATCTAGCCGCCTACGAGCAGTACTTC.

About this clonotype: A single base separates this from a much larger clone, so it may be a read error. CDR3 sequence (DNA): TGTGCCTGGAGTCTAGGGGCCACATCCTGGGGCTACACCTTC. It yields the protein CAWSLGATSWGYTF. This rearrangement joins TRBV30 to TRBJ1-2, with D tentatively TRBD1 (5 bases). There are 14 residues in the CDR3. CDR1 GTSNPN and CDR2 SVGIG come from the germline V gene (reference sequence). Deletions cut 2 bases from V and 8 bases from J, with 18 bases between.

The CDR3 loop reads CASSGRNQPQHF. Here the CDR3 DNA reads TGTGCCAGCAGTGGTAGGAATCAGCCCCAGCATTTT. The V call is TRBV6-1, the J call TRBJ1-5; D gene unclear. Looked up from germline, CDR1 is MNHNS and CDR2 is SASEGT. With 4 bases removed from V and 4 bases from J, the gap between germline ends came to 5 bases. CDR3 size: 12 residues.

In this sample, this clonotype turned up many times. V usage is TRBV7-9 and J usage is TRBJ2-5; TRBD1 agrees at 11 bases. Germline values: CDR1 SEHNR, CDR2 FQNEAQ (reference sequence). The CDR3 has 15 residues. Trimming removed 10 bases from V and 0 bases from J; junction bases left unmatched: 7. CDR3 amino acids: CATEGTGGNQETQYF. The CDR3 bases are TGTGCCACCGAGGGGACAGGGGGGAACCAAGAGACCCAGTACTTC.

This clonotype was picked up many times. The chain recombines TRBV9 with TRBJ2-5, with no clear D. The CDR3 totals 12 residues. V was clipped by 0 bases and J by 2 bases, with 2 bases between them. Germline assignment: CDR1 SGDLS and CDR2 YYNGEE. CDR3 bases: TGTGCCAGCAGCGTAGATCAAGAGACCCAGTACTTC. Translating it yields CASSVDQETQYF. Drawing the rest from reference TRBV9 and TRBJ2-5, the complete variable domain is DSGVTQTPKHLITATGQRVTLRCSPRSGDLSVYWYQQSLDQGLQFLIQYYNGEERAKGNILERFSAQQFPDLHSELNLSSLELGDSALYFCASSVDQETQYFGPGTRLLVL.

This clonotype was seen repeatedly, ten times or more. Here the CDR3 reads CSARPDSLSGNTIYF. In nucleotides, the CDR3 is TGCAGTGCTAGACCGGACAGCCTCTCTGGAAACACCATATATTTT. The rearrangement joins TRBV20-1 to TRBJ1-3; D perhaps matches TRBD1 (6 bases). Between the trimmed V and J ends, which lost 2 bases and 0 bases, there was a span of 11 bases. Germline values: CDR1 DFQATT, CDR2 SNEGSKA (reference sequence). This CDR3 has 15 amino acids.

This clonotype was observed many times. The V call is TRBV15, the J call TRBJ1-1, with TRBD1 matching over 10 bases. Germline CDR1 and CDR2: LNHNV and YYDKDF (reference sequence). J lost 0 bases, V lost 4 bases, and 2 bases had no gene match. The CDR3 loop spans 15 amino acids. CDR3 sequence reads: CATSMDRGLNTEAFF. The CDR3 bases are TGTGCCACCAGCATGGACAGGGGGTTGAACACTGAAGCTTTCTTT.

This clonotype was observed many times. The V call is TRBV20-1, the J call TRBJ2-3; possibly TRBD2 for D (5 bases). The length of the CDR3 is 13 residues. Trimming shortened V by 3 bases and J by 3 bases, and 10 bases separated the two germline ends. Germline assignment: CDR1 DFQATT and CDR2 SNEGSKA (reference sequence). CDR3 amino acids: CSARGIATDTQYF. CDR3 bases: TGCAGTGCTAGGGGGATAGCGACAGATACGCAGTATTTT.